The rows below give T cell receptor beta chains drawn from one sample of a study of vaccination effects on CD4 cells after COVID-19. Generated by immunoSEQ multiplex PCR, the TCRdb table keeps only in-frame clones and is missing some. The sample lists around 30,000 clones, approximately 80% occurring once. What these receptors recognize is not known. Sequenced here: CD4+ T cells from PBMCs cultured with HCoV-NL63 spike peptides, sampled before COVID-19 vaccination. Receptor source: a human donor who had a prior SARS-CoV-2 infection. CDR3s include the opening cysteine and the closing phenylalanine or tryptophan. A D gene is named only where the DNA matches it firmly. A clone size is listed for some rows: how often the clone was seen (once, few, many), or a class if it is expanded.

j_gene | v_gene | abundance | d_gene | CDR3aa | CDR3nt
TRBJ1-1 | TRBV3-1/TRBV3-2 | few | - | CASSQDNNVGTEAFF | TGTGCCAGCAGCCAAGATAATAACGTGGGCACTGAAGCTTTCTTT
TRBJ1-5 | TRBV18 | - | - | CASSRRTKDSNQPQHF | TGTGCCAGCTCACGACGGACAAAGGATAGCAATCAGCCCCAGCATTTT
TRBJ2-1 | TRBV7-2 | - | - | CASRNLWRGRLYNEQFF | TGTGCCAGCAGGAACCTTTGGCGGGGCAGGCTTTACAATGAGCAGTTCTTC
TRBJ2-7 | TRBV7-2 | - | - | CASSSVFRRRGPSYEQYF | TGTGCCAGCAGCTCCGTATTTCGGCGCAGGGGTCCTTCCTACGAGCAGTACTTC
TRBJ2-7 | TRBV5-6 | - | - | CASSLSPAQGSEQYF | TGTGCCAGCAGCCTATCCCCGGCACAGGGTTCCGAGCAGTACTTC
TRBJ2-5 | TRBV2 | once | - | CASSGGTGGTQYF | TGTGCCAGCAGTGGGGGGACTGGGGGGACCCAGTACTTC
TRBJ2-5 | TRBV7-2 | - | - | CASSLVWGEETQYF | TGTGCCAGCAGCTTAGTTTGGGGGGAAGAGACCCAGTACTTC
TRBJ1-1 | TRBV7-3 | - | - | CASSLRGQGNTEAFF | TGTGCCAGCAGCTTAAGGGGGCAGGGGAACACTGAAGCTTTCTTT
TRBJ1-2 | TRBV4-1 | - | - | CASSQDPGLIWYGYTF | TGCGCCAGCAGCCAAGATCCGGGGTTGATATGGTATGGCTACACCTTC
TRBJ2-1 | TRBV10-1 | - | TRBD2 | CASGSGGRHNEQFF | TGCGCCAGCGGTTCGGGCGGGAGACACAATGAGCAGTTCTTC
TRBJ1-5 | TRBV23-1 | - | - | CASSQSRLFNSNQPQHF | TGCGCCAGCAGTCAATCCCGGCTATTTAATAGCAATCAGCCCCAGCATTTT
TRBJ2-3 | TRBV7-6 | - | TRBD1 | CASSYVRGPADTQYF | TGTGCCAGCAGCTACGTCAGGGGGCCGGCAGATACGCAGTATTTT
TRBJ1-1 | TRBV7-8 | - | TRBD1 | CASSLGDRGNEAFF | TGTGCCAGCAGCTTAGGGGACAGGGGTAATGAAGCTTTCTTT
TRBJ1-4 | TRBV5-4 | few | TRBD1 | CASSFKQGARDEKLFF | TGTGCCAGCAGCTTCAAACAGGGGGCGAGAGATGAAAAACTGTTTTTT
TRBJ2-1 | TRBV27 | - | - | CASSPRSSYNEQFF | TGTGCCAGCAGTCCCCGCAGCTCCTACAATGAGCAGTTCTTC
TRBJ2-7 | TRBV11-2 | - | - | CASSLTYWGYEQYF | TGTGCCAGCAGCTTAACCTACTGGGGGTACGAGCAGTACTTC
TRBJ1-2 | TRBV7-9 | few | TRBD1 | CASSTGQGYGYTF | TGTGCCAGCAGCACGGGACAGGGCTATGGCTACACCTTC
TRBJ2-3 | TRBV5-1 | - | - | CASSLVRGATDTQYF | TGCGCCAGCAGCTTGGTCAGGGGAGCCACAGATACGCAGTATTTT
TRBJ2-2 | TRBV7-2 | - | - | CASSPWTLGELFF | TGTGCCAGCAGCCCTTGGACGCTCGGGGAGCTGTTTTTT